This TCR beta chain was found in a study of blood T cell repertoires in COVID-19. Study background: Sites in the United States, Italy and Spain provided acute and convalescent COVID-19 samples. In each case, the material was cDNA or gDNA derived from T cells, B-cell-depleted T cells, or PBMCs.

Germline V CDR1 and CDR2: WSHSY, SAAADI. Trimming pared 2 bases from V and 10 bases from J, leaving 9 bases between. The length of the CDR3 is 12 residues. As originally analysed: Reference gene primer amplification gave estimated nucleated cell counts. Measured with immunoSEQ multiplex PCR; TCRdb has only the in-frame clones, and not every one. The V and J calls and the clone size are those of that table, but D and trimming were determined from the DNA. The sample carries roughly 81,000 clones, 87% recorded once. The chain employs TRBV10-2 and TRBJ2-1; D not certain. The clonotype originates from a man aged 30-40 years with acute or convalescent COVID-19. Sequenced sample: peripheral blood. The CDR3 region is CASSEAPAEQFF. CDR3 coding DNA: TGCGCCAGCAGTGAGGCGCCAGCGGAGCAGTTCTTC.